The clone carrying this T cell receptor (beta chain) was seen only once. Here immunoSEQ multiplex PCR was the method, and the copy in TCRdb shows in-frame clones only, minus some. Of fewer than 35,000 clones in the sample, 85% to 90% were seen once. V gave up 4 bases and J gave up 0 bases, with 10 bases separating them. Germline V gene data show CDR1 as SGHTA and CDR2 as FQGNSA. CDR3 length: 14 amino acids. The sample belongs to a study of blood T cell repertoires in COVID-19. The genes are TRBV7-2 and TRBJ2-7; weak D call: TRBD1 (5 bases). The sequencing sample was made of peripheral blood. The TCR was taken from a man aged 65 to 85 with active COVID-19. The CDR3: CASSSQGNSYEQYF. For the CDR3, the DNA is TGTGCCAGCAGCTCTCAGGGAAACTCCTACGAGCAGTACTTC.